This TCR beta chain emerged from a study of beta chain features in type 1 diabetes. Sequenced material consisted of expressed TCRB transcripts (all of the isolated RNA was reverse transcribed). Only in-frame clones appear in the TCRdb table, and some are missing; sequencing was by immunoSEQ multiplex PCR. Here the sample spans 350,000 to 400,000 clones, roughly 16% being singletons. Sequencing input: naive CD4+ T cells from blood. The receptor was derived from a woman aged 18-35 years in good health.

The CDR3 region has the DNA TGTGCCAGCACCGATGGACTTGCGTCCTACAATGAGCAGTTCTTC. Its protein product is CASTDGLASYNEQFF. This rearrangement joins TRBV28 to TRBJ2-1, with D possibly TRBD2 on 5 matching bases. This CDR3 has 15 amino acids. Germline-derived CDR1 and CDR2 are MDHEN and SYDVKM. Trimming removed 7 bases at V and 1 base at J, with 14 bases between.